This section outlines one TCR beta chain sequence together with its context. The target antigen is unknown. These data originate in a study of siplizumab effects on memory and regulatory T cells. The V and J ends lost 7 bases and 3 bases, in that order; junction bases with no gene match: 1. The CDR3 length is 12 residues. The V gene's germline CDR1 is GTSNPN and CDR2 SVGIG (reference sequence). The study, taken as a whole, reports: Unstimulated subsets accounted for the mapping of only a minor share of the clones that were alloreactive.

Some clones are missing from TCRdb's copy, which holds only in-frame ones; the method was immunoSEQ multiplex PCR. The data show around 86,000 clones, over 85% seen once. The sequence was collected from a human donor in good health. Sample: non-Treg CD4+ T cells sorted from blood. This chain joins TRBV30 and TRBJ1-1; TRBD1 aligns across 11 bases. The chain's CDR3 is CALDRGHTEAFF. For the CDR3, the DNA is TGTGCCTTGGACAGGGGGCACACTGAAGCTTTCTTT.